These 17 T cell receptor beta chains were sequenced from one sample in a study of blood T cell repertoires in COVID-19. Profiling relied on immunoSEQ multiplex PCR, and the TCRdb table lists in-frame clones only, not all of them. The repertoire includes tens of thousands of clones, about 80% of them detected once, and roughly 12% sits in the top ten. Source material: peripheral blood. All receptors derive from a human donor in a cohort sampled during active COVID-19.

The CDR3 region is CASSLVERGGAGELFF. The CDR3 nucleotides read TGTGCCAGCAGCTTAGTCGAGCGGGGGGGCGCTGGGGAGCTGTTTTTT. The V gene is TRBV11-2, the J gene TRBJ2-2; 10 bases align to TRBD2. The germline V gene has CDR1 SGHAT and CDR2 FQNNGV. J gave up 8 bases and V 1 base, and 7 bases lay outside the gene matches. The CDR3 has 16 amino acids.

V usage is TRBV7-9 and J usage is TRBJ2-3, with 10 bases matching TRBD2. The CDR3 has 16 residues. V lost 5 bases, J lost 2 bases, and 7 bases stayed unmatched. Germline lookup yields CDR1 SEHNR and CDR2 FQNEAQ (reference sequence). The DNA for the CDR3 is TGTGCCAGCAGCATCTCAGCGGGGGGGATCACAGATACGCAGTATTTT. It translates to CASSISAGGITDTQYF. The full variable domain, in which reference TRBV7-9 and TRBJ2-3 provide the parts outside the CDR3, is DTGVSQNPRHKITKRGQNVTFRCDPISEHNRLYWYRQTLGQGPEFLTYFQNEAQLEKSRLLSDRFSAERPKGSFSTLEIQRTEQGDSAMYLCASSISAGGITDTQYFGPGTRLTVL.

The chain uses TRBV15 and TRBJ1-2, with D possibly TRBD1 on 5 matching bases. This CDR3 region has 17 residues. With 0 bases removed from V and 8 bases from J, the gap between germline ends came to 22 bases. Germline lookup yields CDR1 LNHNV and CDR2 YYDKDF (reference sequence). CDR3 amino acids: CATSRELGLRAGGGYTF. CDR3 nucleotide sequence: TGTGCCACCAGCAGAGAATTGGGACTCAGGGCCGGCGGGGGCTACACCTTC.

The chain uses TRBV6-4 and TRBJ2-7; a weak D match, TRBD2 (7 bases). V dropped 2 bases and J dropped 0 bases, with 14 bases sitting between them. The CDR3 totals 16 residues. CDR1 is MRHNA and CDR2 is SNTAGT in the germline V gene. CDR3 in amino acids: CASSDGRGPRSYEQYF. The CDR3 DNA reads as TGTGCCAGCAGTGACGGGCGGGGGCCTCGCTCCTACGAGCAGTACTTC.

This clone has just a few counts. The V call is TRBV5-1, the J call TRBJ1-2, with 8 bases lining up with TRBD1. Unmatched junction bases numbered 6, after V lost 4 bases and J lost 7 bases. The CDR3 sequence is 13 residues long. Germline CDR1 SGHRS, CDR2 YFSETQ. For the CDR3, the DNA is TGCGCCAGCAGCCGGGACAGGTCCGGTGGCTACACCTTC. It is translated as CASSRDRSGGYTF.

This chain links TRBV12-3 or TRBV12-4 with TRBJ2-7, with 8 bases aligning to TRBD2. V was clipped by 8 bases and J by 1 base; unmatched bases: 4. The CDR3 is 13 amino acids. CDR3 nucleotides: TGTGCCAGCTCCCGCGGGGGGTCCTACGAGCAGTACGTC. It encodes CASSRGGSYEQYV.

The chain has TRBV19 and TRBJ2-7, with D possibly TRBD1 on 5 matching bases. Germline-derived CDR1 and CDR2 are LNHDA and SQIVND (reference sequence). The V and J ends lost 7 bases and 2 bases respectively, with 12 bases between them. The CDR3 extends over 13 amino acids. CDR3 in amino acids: CASKGTGAYEQYF. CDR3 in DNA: TGTGCCAGTAAGGGCACAGGTGCCTACGAGCAGTACTTC.

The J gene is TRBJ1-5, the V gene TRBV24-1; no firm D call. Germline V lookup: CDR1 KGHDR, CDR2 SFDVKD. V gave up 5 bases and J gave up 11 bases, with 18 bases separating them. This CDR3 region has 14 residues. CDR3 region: CATSGSTGARSQHF. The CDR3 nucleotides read TGTGCCACCAGTGGGTCCACGGGAGCCAGGTCCCAGCATTTT.

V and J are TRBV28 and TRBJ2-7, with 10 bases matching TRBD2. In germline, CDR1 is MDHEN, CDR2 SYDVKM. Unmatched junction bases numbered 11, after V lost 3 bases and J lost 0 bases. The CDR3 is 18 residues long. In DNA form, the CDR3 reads TGTGCCAGCAGTTTGGGTAGGGGGCCTAGCGGGAGCTCCTACGAGCAGTACTTC. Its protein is CASSLGRGPSGSSYEQYF.

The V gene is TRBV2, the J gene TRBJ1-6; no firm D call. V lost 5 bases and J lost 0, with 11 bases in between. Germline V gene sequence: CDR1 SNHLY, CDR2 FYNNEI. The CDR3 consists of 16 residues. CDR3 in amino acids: CASSRDGSSYNSPLHF. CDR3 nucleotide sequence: TGTGCCAGCAGTCGCGACGGGAGCTCCTATAATTCACCCCTCCACTTT.

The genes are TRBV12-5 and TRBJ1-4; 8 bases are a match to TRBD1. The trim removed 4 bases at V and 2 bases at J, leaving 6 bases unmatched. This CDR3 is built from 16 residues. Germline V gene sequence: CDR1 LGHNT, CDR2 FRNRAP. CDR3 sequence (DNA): TGTGCTAGTGGTTCGGGACAGGTCATCACTAATGAAAAACTGTTTTTT. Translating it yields CASGSGQVITNEKLFF.

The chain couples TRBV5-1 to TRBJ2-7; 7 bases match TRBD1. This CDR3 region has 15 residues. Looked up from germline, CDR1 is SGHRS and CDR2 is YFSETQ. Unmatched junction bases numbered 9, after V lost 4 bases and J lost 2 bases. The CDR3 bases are TGCGCCAGCAGCCCACTACAGGGGCAAGCCTACGAGCAGTACTTC. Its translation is CASSPLQGQAYEQYF.

The CDR3 loop reads CASRSSGFDGYTF. The CDR3 coding sequence is TGTGCCAGCAGAAGTTCAGGGTTTGATGGCTACACCTTC. The chain links TRBV28 to TRBJ1-2; D might be TRBD1 (5 bases). Looked up from germline, CDR1 is MDHEN and CDR2 is SYDVKM. With 6 bases removed from V and 6 bases from J, the gap between germline ends came to 14 bases. The CDR3 loop spans 13 amino acids.

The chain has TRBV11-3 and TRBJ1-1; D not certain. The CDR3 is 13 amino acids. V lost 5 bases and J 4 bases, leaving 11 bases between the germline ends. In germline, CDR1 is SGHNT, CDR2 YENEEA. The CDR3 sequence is CASSLGRGTEAFF. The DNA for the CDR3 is TGTGCCAGCAGCCTAGGACGGGGCACTGAAGCTTTCTTT.

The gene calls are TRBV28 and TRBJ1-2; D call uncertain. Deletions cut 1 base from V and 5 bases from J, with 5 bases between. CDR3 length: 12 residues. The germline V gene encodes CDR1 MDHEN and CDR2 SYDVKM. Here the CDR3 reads CASSLSQYGYTF. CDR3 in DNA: TGTGCCAGCAGTTTATCCCAATATGGCTACACCTTC.

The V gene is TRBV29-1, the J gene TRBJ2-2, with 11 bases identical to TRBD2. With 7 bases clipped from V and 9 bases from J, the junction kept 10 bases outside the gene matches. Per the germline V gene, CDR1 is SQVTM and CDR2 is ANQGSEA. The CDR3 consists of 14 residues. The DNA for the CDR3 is TGCAGCGCGTCACTAGCGGGAGCTTCCCGGGAGCTGTTTTTT. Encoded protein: CSASLAGASRELFF.

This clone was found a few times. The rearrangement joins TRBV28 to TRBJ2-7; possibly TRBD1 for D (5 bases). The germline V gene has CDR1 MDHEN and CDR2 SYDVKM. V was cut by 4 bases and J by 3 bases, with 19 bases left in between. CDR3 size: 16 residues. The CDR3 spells CASSSVMTVPIYEQYF. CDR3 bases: TGTGCCAGCAGTTCAGTGATGACAGTCCCCATCTACGAGCAGTACTTC.